Listed here is a single TCR beta chain. As yet, its antigen is unknown. V trimming: 4 bases; J trimming: 7 bases; junction bases outside the gene matches: 8. Germline values: CDR1 MNHEY, CDR2 SVGAGI. The CDR3 covers 15 residues. This sample is part of a study of T cell responses to AZD1222 COVID-19 vaccine. At the level of the study: The analysis combined second doses at about 4 or about 12 weeks.

Study-level findings and limits: All repertoire sampling was performed exclusively after the peak T cell response. Elevations in Spike-specific TCR breadth and depth followed administration of two AZD1222 doses.

Repertoires were generated with immunoSEQ multiplex PCR, while TCRdb's copy carries only in-frame clones and drops some. The repertoire holds approximately 120,000 clones, with 88% as singletons. The chain employs TRBV6-5 and TRBJ1-5; TRBD1 agrees at 9 bases. The source is an adult in good health. Sample: peripheral blood, taken on day 0 of AZD1222 vaccination. The CDR3 protein is CASSSLGQGTQPQHF. The CDR3 nucleotides are TGTGCCAGCAGTTCGTTGGGACAGGGAACACAGCCCCAGCATTTT.